This T cell receptor (beta chain) was captured by sequencing in a study of OX40 agonist ivuxolimab in advanced cancers. Study context: Past anti-PD-1, anti-PD-L1 or anti-CTLA-4 therapy was accepted, and 30% to 45% had received some.

The data were produced by immunoSEQ multiplex PCR, yet TCRdb's version contains in-frame clones alone and is incomplete. The top ten hold around 11% of the sample, which has approximately 46,000 clones, around nine tenths seen once. Regarding this clone: Its cognate antigen is unknown.

Study-wide results and limits: Mean expanded clone counts were higher in CD8+ than CD4+ T cells.

The sequences come from CD4+ or CD8+ T cells sorted from blood, collected in a trial of the OX40 agonist ivuxolimab. This clonotype was obtained from an adult with an advanced solid tumor such as melanoma, head and neck, liver or kidney cancer.

In DNA, the CDR3 is TGTGCCAGCAGCCCCATTGCAGGGGGCGCGTACGAGCAGTACTTC. This translates into CASSPIAGGAYEQYF. This chain joins TRBV7-9 and TRBJ2-7; 8 nucleotides align to TRBD1. V gave up 5 bases and J gave up 4 bases; unmatched junction bases: 10. In germline, CDR1 is SEHNR, CDR2 FQNEAQ (reference sequence). This CDR3 is 15 amino acids long. Based on the CDR3 plus reference TRBV7-9 and TRBJ2-7, the full variable domain is DTGVSQNPRHKITKRGQNVTFRCDPISEHNRLYWYRQTLGQGPEFLTYFQNEAQLEKSRLLSDRFSAERPKGSFSTLEIQRTEQGDSAMYLCASSPIAGGAYEQYFGPGTRLTVT.